The clone carrying this T cell receptor beta chain was detected a few times. The antigen is undetermined. The CDR3 length is 15 residues. V was trimmed by 3 bases and J by 3 bases, leaving 14 bases between them. Germline V gene lookup returns CDR1 SGHDN and CDR2 FVKESK. TCRdb processed the 5' RACE reads anew with MiXCR; each CDR3 protein has one entry. The repertoire holds 350,000 to 450,000 distinct CDR3 sequences, with 15% to 20% as singletons. The sample originates from a study of T cells after yellow fever vaccination. Study-wide context: The fractions with low cell numbers were processed using SMART-Seq v4 Ultra Low Input. Study outcomes and limitations: FACS-sorted repertoires might harbor abundant contaminating clonotypes from the bulk population.

Sequencing used PBMCs, obtained before the yellow fever booster vaccination. The genes are TRBV14 and TRBJ2-5; the D gene could be TRBD1 or TRBD2 (5 bases each). This clonotype was sampled from a man younger than 35 who received the YFV17D yellow fever vaccine. In nucleotides, the CDR3 is TGTGCCAGCAGCCAGAGGGGCGGAATGAAAGAGACCCAGTACTTC. It translates to CASSQRGGMKETQYF.